The 25 T cell receptor beta chains below come from one sample, sequenced in a study of CD8 T cells in acute hepatitis C reinfection (dated by TCRdb to about 2021). To prepare the library, the immunoSEQ multiplex PCR assay was applied. TCRdb carries this immuneACCESS record with in-frame sequences only. Its versions omit some clonotypes, under half of them owing to an unresolved V gene in the studies checked, with the rest unexplained. Counted in this sample were 30,000 to 45,000 clones; approximately 85% of them appeared once. The ten most abundant clones make up roughly 11% of the sample. Per the publication, the time point label means: naive CD8 control sorted from an acute-time-point sample. The specimen was naive CD8+ T cells from PBMCs. This specimen's cell subset or site label, interpreted: sorted total naive CD45RO-negative CD8+ T cells. These receptors were obtained from a woman younger than 30 who spontaneously cleared hepatitis C infection.

The chain recombines TRBV9 with TRBJ1-1; 10 bases map to TRBD1. The germline V gene has CDR1 SGDLS and CDR2 YYNGEE. This CDR3 comprises 18 residues. J was trimmed by 3 bases and V by 4 bases; bases with no gene match: 15. CDR3 coding DNA: TGTGCCAGCAGCAAAATTCCGGGACAGGGGATTGTGGACACTGAAGCTTTCTTT. Protein sequence: CASSKIPGQGIVDTEAFF.

The chain uses TRBV18 and TRBJ2-1; D may be TRBD1 (7 bases). CDR3 length equals 15 residues. Per the germline V gene, CDR1 is KGHSH and CDR2 is LQKENI. V was clipped by 4 bases and J by 8 bases, with 18 bases between them. CDR3: CASSQPSGGRDEQFF. For the CDR3, the DNA is TGTGCCAGCTCACAACCTTCAGGGGGGCGCGATGAGCAGTTCTTC.

This clone was counted a single time. The chain carries TRBV2 and TRBJ1-1, with D tentatively TRBD1 (5 bases). Germline lookup yields CDR1 SNHLY and CDR2 FYNNEI. V was pared by 9 bases and J by 4 bases, with 9 bases between. The CDR3 runs to 11 residues. The CDR3 nucleotides are TGTGCCAGTCATAGGGGCACTGAAGCTTTCTTT. Protein sequence: CASHRGTEAFF. Full variable domain (outside the CDR3, taken from reference TRBV2 and TRBJ1-1): EPEVTQTPSHQVTQMGQEVILRCVPISNHLYFYWYRQILGQKVEFLVSFYNNEISEKSEIFDDQFSVERPDGSNFTLKIRSTKLEDSAMYFCASHRGTEAFFGQGTRLTVV.

This clone appeared a single time. Other nucleotide sequences in the sample specify the same CDR3. V and J are TRBV27 and TRBJ1-2, with TRBD1 identical over 8 bases. With V trimmed by 6 bases and J by 2 bases, 2 bases remained unmatched. The CDR3 contains 13 residues. Germline CDR1 is MNHEY and CDR2 is SMNVEV (reference sequence). For the CDR3, the DNA is TGTGCCAGCAGGCAGGGGGCCAACTATGGCTACACCTTC. Translation gives CASRQGANYGYTF.

This chain connects TRBV14 to TRBJ2-7, with D tentatively TRBD1 (5 bases). The CDR3 runs to 13 residues. Germline V CDR1 and CDR2: SGHDN, FVKESK. V was clipped by 1 base and J by 5 bases, with 9 bases between them. CDR3 bases: TGTGCCAGCAGCCAAGTTGGGGCTAACGAGCAGTACTTC. It codes for CASSQVGANEQYF.

The chain employs TRBV27 and TRBJ1-5, with D possibly TRBD1 on 5 matching bases. The CDR3 extends over 16 amino acids. Germline CDR1 reads MNHEY; CDR2 reads SMNVEV (reference sequence). Trimming cost V 2 bases and J 2 bases, with 13 bases left between them. CDR3 sequence reads: CASSLLSGVGNQPQHF. DNA of the CDR3: TGTGCCAGCAGTTTACTCTCGGGGGTGGGCAATCAGCCCCAGCATTTT.

This chain links TRBV6-1 with TRBJ2-7; D not resolved. CDR1 and CDR2 (germline): MNHNS, SASEGT. Trimming removed 2 bases from V and 2 bases from J, with 7 bases in between. There are 13 residues in the CDR3. CDR3 residues: CASSELRAYEQYF. CDR3 nucleotide sequence: TGTGCCAGCAGTGAACTCAGAGCCTACGAGCAGTACTTC.

The chain is built from TRBV10-3 and TRBJ2-3, with TRBD2 as a possible D gene (5 bases). Germline-derived CDR1 and CDR2 are ENHRY and SYGVKD. V was trimmed by 2 bases and J by 5 bases, leaving 8 bases between them. The CDR3 runs to 13 residues. The DNA of the CDR3 is TGTGCCATCAGTGAGGATGGAGGAGATACGCAGTATTTT. This encodes CAISEDGGDTQYF.

The chain is built from TRBV7-2 and TRBJ2-5, with 11 bases lining up with TRBD1. There are 16 residues in the CDR3. V shed 4 bases, J shed 4 bases, and the junction held 8 bases outside the gene matches. Germline V lookup: CDR1 SGHTA, CDR2 FQGNSA. CDR3: CASSYRDRGTGETQYF. Written as DNA, the CDR3 is TGTGCCAGCAGCTACCGGGACAGGGGGACTGGAGAGACCCAGTACTTC. The variable domain in full, with the rest retrieved from reference TRBV7-2 and TRBJ2-5, is GAGVSQSPSNKVTEKGKDVELRCDPISGHTALYWYRQSLGQGLEFLIYFQGNSAPDKSGLPSDRFSAERTGGSVSTLTIQRTQQEDSAVYLCASSYRDRGTGETQYFGPGTRLLVL.

This chain joins TRBV7-6 and TRBJ2-2; D assignment may be TRBD1 or TRBD2 (7 bases each). Germline CDR1 SGHVS, CDR2 FNYEAQ. The CDR3 is 14 amino acids. V shed 5 bases and J shed 3 bases, with 10 bases lying between them. CDR3 loop: CASSAGGDTGELFF. The CDR3, as DNA: TGTGCCAGCAGCGCAGGGGGGGACACCGGGGAGCTGTTTTTT.

The rearrangement joins TRBV30 to TRBJ1-2; D unresolved. The CDR3 is made up of 11 amino acids. CDR1 is GTSNPN and CDR2 is SVGIG in the germline V gene (reference sequence). The germline V and J ends were trimmed by 1 base and 4 bases, with 4 bases remaining between them. CDR3 loop: CAWSGGYGYTF. CDR3 nucleotides: TGTGCCTGGAGTGGAGGCTATGGCTACACCTTC.

V usage is TRBV6-1 and J usage is TRBJ1-5; D remains ambiguous. The CDR3 is 17 amino acids. CDR1 and CDR2 from the germline V gene are MNHNS and SASEGT. V lost 2 bases, J lost 0 bases, and 14 bases lay in between. The CDR3 sequence: CASSESPATLSNQPQHF. The DNA of the CDR3 is TGTGCCAGCAGTGAAAGTCCGGCCACTCTTAGCAATCAGCCCCAGCATTTT.

The chain joins TRBV5-1 to TRBJ2-5, with no clear D. This CDR3 is 14 amino acids long. The germline CDR1 and CDR2 sequences are SGHRS and YFSETQ. V was pared by 0 bases and J by 3 bases, with 9 bases between. DNA of the CDR3: TGCGCCAGCAGCTTGGGGTACGGTAAAGAGACCCAGTACTTC. It translates to CASSLGYGKETQYF.

The V and J genes are TRBV10-2 and TRBJ2-1; D may be TRBD1 (5 bases). CDR3 length equals 17 residues. V lost 3 bases and J lost 2, with 17 bases in between. Germline V CDR1 and CDR2: WSHSY, SAAADI. The CDR3 DNA reads TGCGCCAGCAGTGATGTAGGGTCGACAGTGCCCTACAATGAGCAGTTCTTC. It is translated as CASSDVGSTVPYNEQFF.

J is TRBJ1-2 and V is TRBV27; D not resolved. The germline V gene has CDR1 MNHEY and CDR2 SMNVEV (reference sequence). CDR3 length: 15 residues. V lost 6 bases and J lost 4, with 18 bases in between. The CDR3 DNA is TGTGCCAGCAGATTCGGAACCCGGACTGGCTATGGCTACACCTTC. This sequence encodes CASRFGTRTGYGYTF.

The CDR3 sequence is CASSLSGDYGYTF. In DNA form, the CDR3 reads TGTGCCAGCAGTTTATCTGGGGACTATGGCTACACCTTC. This chain links TRBV27 with TRBJ1-2; D remains ambiguous. V was cut by 0 bases and J by 3 bases, with 5 bases left in between. Germline V CDR1 and CDR2: MNHEY, SMNVEV (reference sequence). This CDR3 spans 13 amino acids.

V and J are TRBV7-2 and TRBJ2-7; the match to TRBD2 covers 9 bases. V trimming: 5 bases; J trimming: 5 bases; junction bases outside the gene matches: 7. Looked up from germline, CDR1 is SGHTA and CDR2 is FQGNSA. The CDR3 spans 14 residues. Here the CDR3 reads CASSPTSGVDEQYF. The CDR3 DNA reads TGTGCCAGCAGCCCGACTAGCGGAGTAGACGAGCAGTACTTC.

In this sample, this clone turned up once. J is TRBJ1-1 and V is TRBV4-2; D unresolved. Per the germline V gene, CDR1 is LGHNA and CDR2 is YNFKEQ. The V end was cut by 1 base, the J end by 2 bases, with 11 bases between. The CDR3 extends over 15 amino acids. As DNA, the CDR3 is TGTGCCAGCAGCCAAGGAATCGGCCTTAACACTGAAGCTTTCTTT. Translated, it gives CASSQGIGLNTEAFF.

V and J are TRBV6-1 and TRBJ2-3; no clear D gene. The CDR3 has 15 residues. Trimming left V 3 bases short and J 2 bases short, with 12 bases between. Germline CDR1 MNHNS, CDR2 SASEGT. CDR3: CASSDRSWTTDTQYF. DNA for the CDR3: TGTGCCAGCAGTGACAGATCCTGGACCACAGATACGCAGTATTTT.

This sequence joins TRBV27 and TRBJ2-1, with TRBD2 as a possible D gene (5 bases). The CDR3 is made up of 17 amino acids. Per the germline V gene, CDR1 is MNHEY and CDR2 is SMNVEV (reference sequence). Trimming pared 1 base from V and 7 bases from J, leaving 20 bases between. The CDR3, as DNA: TGTGCCAGCAGTTTATTAGGAGGTGTAATCGGAGAAAATGAGCAGTTCTTC. Translating it yields CASSLLGGVIGENEQFF.

This clone has only a few counts. The chain uses TRBV27 and TRBJ1-1; D remains ambiguous. The CDR3 sequence is 15 residues long. The V end lost 3 bases, the J end lost 1 base, and 12 bases lay between the germline ends. Germline V lookup: CDR1 MNHEY, CDR2 SMNVEV (reference sequence). CDR3 nucleotide sequence: TGTGCCAGCAGTTTCGGTTTTGCAGAGAACACTGAAGCTTTCTTT. Protein product: CASSFGFAENTEAFF.

This sequence joins TRBV19 and TRBJ2-3; D unclear. The CDR3 length is 13 residues. The V gene lost 6 bases and the J gene lost 4 bases, with 11 bases spanning the gap. Germline lookup yields CDR1 LNHDA and CDR2 SQIVND (reference sequence). The CDR3 is CASSLGSADTQYF. The CDR3 coding sequence is TGTGCCAGTAGCCTGGGATCGGCAGATACGCAGTATTTT.

The chain employs TRBV2 and TRBJ2-7, with a possible D match to TRBD1 (6 bases). Looked up from germline, CDR1 is SNHLY and CDR2 is FYNNEI. V shed 7 bases and J shed 2 bases, with 18 bases lying between them. This CDR3 contains 15 residues. CDR3 coding DNA: TGTGCCAGCACCCTGGGGGCCCTAACACCCTACGAGCAGTACTTC. Its protein product is CASTLGALTPYEQYF.

The chain joins TRBV14 to TRBJ2-7; no clear D. Trimming stripped 4 bases from V and 5 bases from J, with 15 bases between. CDR3 length: 14 residues. Germline V CDR1 and CDR2: SGHDN, FVKESK. The CDR3 DNA follows: TGTGCCAGCAGCCTAGTGTGGGGTATCAACGAGCAGTACTTC. Residues: CASSLVWGINEQYF.

The V and J genes are TRBV6-5 and TRBJ2-1; D not resolved. The V gene's germline CDR1 is MNHEY and CDR2 SVGAGI. Trimming stripped 0 bases from V and 6 bases from J, with 3 bases between. The CDR3 length is 12 residues. CDR3 in DNA: TGTGCCAGCAGTTACTCTTCCAATGAGCAGTTCTTC. Translation gives CASSYSSNEQFF.